The next 30 T cell receptor beta chains were all read from a single sample in a study of T cell repertoires in cytomegalovirus infection. Using its own MiXCR run on the reads, TCRdb lists one record per CDR3 protein. Of fewer than 900,000 distinct CDR3 sequences listed, 25% to 35% are singletons. For these receptors, no antigen is known. Sample: cultured CD8+ T cells from PBMCs, taken from culture after CMV antigen stimulation. The receptors stem from a human donor in good health (CMV status not recorded). Some clones in this sample may be carry-over from other donors' samples.

This clonotype was counted a few times. This rearrangement joins TRBV7-9 to TRBJ1-1; D is ambiguous. The CDR3 totals 13 residues. Per the germline V gene, CDR1 is SEHNR and CDR2 is FQNEAQ (reference sequence). V was cut by 11 bases and J by 6 bases, with 19 bases left in between. The CDR3, as DNA: TGTGCCGGATCCGGGAAGGGTATACCTGAAGCTTTCTTT. Residues: CAGSGKGIPEAFF.

Turning to this clonotype: One end of the junction is discordant with germline, which a read error may explain. This chain connects TRBV15 to TRBJ1-5, with unresolved D. The germline V gene encodes CDR1 LNHNV and CDR2 YYDKDF (reference sequence). This CDR3 is 14 amino acids long. CDR3 protein: CATSRDTGNQLQHF. CDR3 nucleotides: TGTGCCACCAGCAGAGACACCGGGAATCAGCTCCAGCATTTT.

The chain carries TRBV4-3 and TRBJ2-2; tentatively, D is TRBD2 (6 bases). Germline CDR1 reads LGHNA; CDR2 reads YSLEER. The CDR3 has 13 amino acids. V was pared by 4 bases and J by 7 bases, with 10 bases between. CDR3 protein: CASSPGTFGELFF. The CDR3 coding sequence is TGCGCCAGCAGCCCCGGGACTTTCGGGGAGCTGTTTTTT.

The chain couples TRBV20-1 to TRBJ1-5; D is ambiguous. Per germline, CDR1 DFQATT and CDR2 SNEGSKA (reference sequence). Trimming shortened V by 5 bases and J by 4 bases, and 12 bases separated the two germline ends. The CDR3 totals 13 residues. CDR3 in DNA: TGCAGTGCTGGTCCGTACATGAATCAGCCCCAGCATTTT. Translated, it gives CSAGPYMNQPQHF.

The CDR3 DNA reads as TGTGCCAGTTGTAGGACAGGGAGGGACACTGAAGCTTTCTTT. Residues: CASCRTGRDTEAFF. This chain links TRBV19 with TRBJ1-1; TRBD1 aligns across 8 bases. V shed 8 bases and J 3 bases; nucleotides not matched to a gene: 8. CDR1 is LNHDA, CDR2 SQIVND, per germline (reference sequence). CDR3 size: 14 residues.

This clonotype was seen many times. V and J are TRBV6-5 and TRBJ1-2, with 11 nucleotides matching TRBD1. The V gene end was trimmed by 6 bases and the J gene end by 6 bases; junction bases not matched to a gene: 3. The CDR3 consists of 13 residues. Looked up from germline, CDR1 is MNHEY and CDR2 is SVGAGI. DNA of the CDR3: TGTGCCAGCAGGTCGGGACAGGGGGATGGCTACACCTTC. Amino acids: CASRSGQGDGYTF.

In its sample, this clonotype was seen a few times. This chain joins TRBV7-9 and TRBJ1-4, with a tentative D call TRBD1 (6 bases). V gave up 0 bases and J gave up 5 bases, with 16 bases separating them. CDR1 SEHNR and CDR2 FQNEAQ come from the germline V gene (reference sequence). The CDR3 is 17 amino acids. In DNA form, the CDR3 reads TGTGCCAGCAGCTTAGCGCCTGGGGGGGACAACAATGAAAAACTGTTTTTT. Translation: CASSLAPGGDNNEKLFF.

This clonotype occurred a few times. The gene calls are TRBV27 and TRBJ2-7; D unclear. The CDR3 has 14 amino acids. Germline-derived CDR1 and CDR2 are MNHEY and SMNVEV (reference sequence). Trimming left V 5 bases short and J 5 bases short, with 16 bases between. The chain's CDR3 is CASSPGLRTHEQYF. CDR3 DNA: TGTGCCAGCAGTCCGGGCCTCAGAACCCACGAGCAGTACTTC.

This clonotype occurred once. The chain is built from TRBV20-1 and TRBJ1-6; D is ambiguous. V gave up 1 base and J gave up 2 bases, with 12 bases separating them. The CDR3 is made up of 16 amino acids. In germline, CDR1 is DFQATT, CDR2 SNEGSKA (reference sequence). The CDR3 DNA reads TGCAGTGCTAGAGGTGGCAGTGGTACCTATAATTCACCCCTCCACTTT. As protein: CSARGGSGTYNSPLHF.

The rearrangement joins TRBV5-6 to TRBJ2-7; D uncertain. The CDR3 covers 15 residues. Per the germline V gene, CDR1 is SGHDT and CDR2 is YYEEEE. Trimming pared 0 bases from V and 0 bases from J, leaving 10 bases between. The CDR3 region is CASSLVALSSYEQYV. The CDR3 DNA is TGTGCCAGCAGCTTGGTGGCGTTGAGCTCCTACGAGCAGTACGTC.

This clonotype has only a few counts. The rearrangement joins TRBV7-2 to TRBJ1-1, with 8 positions matching TRBD1. Losses at the gene ends were 1 base for V and 10 bases for J; bases not matched to a gene: 5. The CDR3 is 13 residues long. CDR1 and CDR2 (germline): SGHTA, FQGNSA. CDR3 residues: CASSLDLRGRAFF. CDR3 coding DNA: TGTGCCAGCAGCTTAGATCTCAGGGGGCGAGCTTTCTTT.

The chain employs TRBV7-9 and TRBJ1-3; D not certain. This CDR3 has 14 amino acids. Germline V CDR1 and CDR2: SEHNR, FQNEAQ (reference sequence). V was clipped by 3 bases and J by 4 bases, with 10 bases between them. The CDR3 is CASSFQTRGNTIYF. Written as DNA, the CDR3 is TGTGCCAGCAGCTTTCAAACAAGGGGAAACACCATATATTTT.

In this sample, this clonotype turned up a few times. The chain is built from TRBV28 and TRBJ1-4; no clear D. Trimming stripped 2 bases from V and 8 bases from J, with 12 bases between. The germline V gene encodes CDR1 MDHEN and CDR2 SYDVKM. The CDR3 loop spans 14 amino acids. CDR3 sequence: CASSLLPLREKLFF. CDR3 nucleotides: TGTGCCAGCAGTTTACTCCCCCTCAGGGAAAAACTGTTTTTT.

This clonotype has more than one count but fewer than ten. The V call is TRBV7-2, the J call TRBJ1-6; D possibly corresponds to TRBD1 (5 bases). CDR3 length: 16 amino acids. V was trimmed by 3 bases and J by 1 base, leaving 10 bases between them. Per germline, CDR1 SGHTA and CDR2 FQGNSA. The CDR3 coding sequence is TGTGCCAGCAGCTTTGGGGGTTTTTCCTATAATTCACCCCTCCACTTT. Translating it yields CASSFGGFSYNSPLHF.

This clonotype was seen more than once but under ten times. The chain has TRBV20-1 and TRBJ2-7, with 10 bases aligning to TRBD2. Unmatched junction bases numbered 9, after V lost 6 bases and J lost 4 bases. CDR1 is DFQATT, CDR2 SNEGSKA, per germline (reference sequence). The CDR3 sequence is 14 residues long. The CDR3 DNA follows: TGCAGTGCCAGGGAGCGGGGGGGCGTTTACGAGCAGTACGTC. Translated: CSARERGGVYEQYV.

This rearrangement joins TRBV27 to TRBJ2-3; D possibly matches TRBD1 or TRBD2 (5 bases each). Trimming shortened V by 5 bases and J by 5 bases, and 14 bases separated the two germline ends. Germline V gene sequence: CDR1 MNHEY, CDR2 SMNVEV (reference sequence). The CDR3 contains 14 residues. As DNA, the CDR3 is TGTGCCAGCAGTGGGGTTAGAGGGGAAGATACGCAGTATTTT. This codes for CASSGVRGEDTQYF.

The chain recombines TRBV7-9 with TRBJ2-7; 10 positions match TRBD1. Looked up from germline, CDR1 is SEHNR and CDR2 is FQNEAQ (reference sequence). The CDR3 consists of 15 residues. V gave up 4 bases and J gave up 1 base; unmatched junction bases: 4. For the CDR3, the DNA is TGTGCCAGCAGCTCAAGACAGGGGGCTTCCTACGAGCAGTACTTC. Translated, it gives CASSSRQGASYEQYF.

The V gene is TRBV6-6, the J gene TRBJ2-1; 9 bases agree with TRBD1. The CDR3 is 15 residues long. Germline V gene sequence: CDR1 MNHNY, CDR2 SVGAGI (reference sequence). V dropped 6 bases and J dropped 2; count of bases not matched to a gene: 5. In DNA form, the CDR3 reads TGTGCCAGCAGCCGGACAGGGGAAGCCTACAATGAGCAGTTCTTC. Its protein product is CASSRTGEAYNEQFF.

The rearrangement links TRBV29-1 to TRBJ1-2; D possibly corresponds to TRBD1 (5 bases). Trimming shortened V by 0 bases and J by 5 bases, and 13 bases separated the two germline ends. The CDR3 has 14 amino acids. The V gene's germline CDR1 is SQVTM and CDR2 ANQGSEA. In nucleotides, the CDR3 is TGCAGCGTTGAAGAGGGAGGGACTGGATATGGCTACACCTTC. Translation gives CSVEEGGTGYGYTF.

In this sample, this clonotype turned up many times. V is TRBV19 and J is TRBJ1-1; 9 bases agree with TRBD1. CDR1 and CDR2 (germline): LNHDA, SQIVND (reference sequence). CDR3 length: 13 residues. The junction had 2 bases not matched to a gene; V was cut back by 4 bases and J by 5 bases. The CDR3 region is CASSTTGGTEAFF. The CDR3 DNA reads TGTGCCAGTAGTACGACAGGGGGTACTGAAGCTTTCTTT.

This clonotype was counted ten times or more. The chain has TRBV7-8 and TRBJ1-4, with a weak D call TRBD1 (5 bases). With 3 bases removed from V and 8 bases from J, the gap between germline ends came to 16 bases. Germline V gene sequence: CDR1 SGHVS, CDR2 FQNEAQ. The CDR3 length is 15 residues. The CDR3 here is CASSFESPWGEKLFF. DNA for the CDR3: TGTGCCAGCAGCTTTGAGTCCCCGTGGGGGGAAAAACTGTTTTTT.

The V gene is TRBV27, the J gene TRBJ1-4; TRBD1 might be the D (5 bases). This CDR3 has 15 amino acids. CDR1 MNHEY and CDR2 SMNVEV come from the germline V gene (reference sequence). Between the trimmed V and J ends, which lost 6 bases and 5 bases, there was a span of 16 bases. CDR3 nucleotides: TGTGCCAGCAGCCTAATGGACGGGGCGAATGAAAAACTGTTTTTT. This translates into CASSLMDGANEKLFF.

This clonotype was seen ten or more times. Here the CDR3 DNA reads TGTGCCAGCAGGCCCGGGACTAGAAGCACAGATACGCAGTATTTT. Residues: CASRPGTRSTDTQYF. The chain carries TRBV7-6 and TRBJ2-3, with TRBD2 identical over 8 bases. Germline V gene sequence: CDR1 SGHVS, CDR2 FNYEAQ. With 6 bases clipped from V and 0 bases from J, the junction kept 5 bases outside the gene matches. The CDR3 sequence is 15 residues long.

The rearrangement joins TRBV7-9 to TRBJ2-1; 9 bases line up with TRBD1. CDR3 size: 15 residues. Germline loops: CDR1 SEHNR, CDR2 FQNEAQ (reference sequence). J lost 6 bases, V lost 5 bases, and 8 bases had no gene match. The CDR3, as DNA: TGTGCCAGCAGCGGACCGGGACAGGGCGTCAATGAGCAGTTCTTC. This translates into CASSGPGQGVNEQFF.

This chain links TRBV6-5 with TRBJ2-2, with 9 bases aligning to TRBD1. The CDR3 has 16 amino acids. CDR1 is MNHEY and CDR2 is SVGAGI in the germline V gene. The ends lost 0 bases at V and 1 base at J; junction bases unmatched: 0. CDR3 sequence: CASSYSGQGNTGELFF. The CDR3 bases are TGTGCCAGCAGTTACTCGGGACAGGGGAACACCGGGGAGCTGTTTTTT.

This chain joins TRBV7-9 and TRBJ1-1; D is unresolved. The V gene's germline CDR1 is SEHNR and CDR2 FQNEAQ (reference sequence). V lost 4 bases and J 1 base, leaving 16 bases between the germline ends. This CDR3 region has 16 residues. The CDR3: CASSWFAGSGNTEAFF. The CDR3 DNA reads TGTGCCAGCAGCTGGTTTGCGGGGTCGGGGAACACTGAAGCTTTCTTT.

About this clonotype: Since a much larger clone is just one base distant, this may be a read error. The DNA for the CDR3 is TGTGCCAGCAGCCCCGGCAGGGTCGAGCAGTACGTC. This encodes CASSPGRVEQYV. The V call is TRBV6-2 or TRBV6-3, the J call TRBJ2-7, with D possibly matching TRBD1 (5 bases). Trimming pared 6 bases from V and 6 bases from J, leaving 12 bases between. The CDR3 totals 12 residues. Germline values: CDR1 MNHEY, CDR2 SVGEGT.

This clonotype was detected ten times or more. CDR3 in amino acids: CAISESDRVRGNQPQHF. The CDR3, as DNA: TGTGCCATCAGTGAGTCTGACAGGGTTAGGGGCAATCAGCCCCAGCATTTT. The chain joins TRBV10-3 to TRBJ1-5, with 7 nucleotides matching TRBD1. Per germline, CDR1 ENHRY and CDR2 SYGVKD. The CDR3 is 17 residues long. V trimming: 0 bases; J trimming: 2 bases; junction bases outside the gene matches: 7.

This chain links TRBV7-6 with TRBJ2-1; D ambiguous. V was pared by 3 bases and J by 7 bases, with 13 bases between. Germline assignment: CDR1 SGHVS and CDR2 FNYEAQ. This CDR3 has 14 amino acids. CDR3 DNA: TGTGCCAGCAGCTTCTCCAGTTATCGGAATGAGCAGTTCTTC. It yields the protein CASSFSSYRNEQFF.

The chain links TRBV6-5 to TRBJ1-1; 9 bases match TRBD1. The CDR3 runs to 17 residues. V lost 0 bases, J lost 3 bases, and 8 bases stayed unmatched. Germline V gene lookup returns CDR1 MNHEY and CDR2 SVGAGI. CDR3 bases: TGTGCCAGCAGTTACTCGTCCGGACAGGGGTTGGACACTGAAGCTTTCTTT. This codes for CASSYSSGQGLDTEAFF.